This TCR beta chain was captured by sequencing in a study of T cells after yellow fever vaccination. Regarding the study as a whole: The study noted that FACS-sorted repertoires could contain abundant clonotypes contaminating from the bulk population. The CD4 and CD8 compartments had a small share of their clonotypes in common. Most primary-vaccination clones recurred post-booster (roughly 96% CD4, around 90% CD8).

CDR1 and CDR2 from the germline V gene are SGHKS and YYEKEE (reference sequence). The CDR3 contains 14 residues. With 4 bases clipped from V and 5 bases from J, the junction kept 6 bases outside the gene matches. This clonotype occurred many times. Its antigen remains unknown. Template switching with 5'RACE generated the TCR cDNA and added a universal primer site and UMIs. Each CDR3 protein gets one entry after TCRdb re-called the 5' RACE reads with MiXCR. Seen here are 100,000 to 150,000 distinct CDR3 sequences, roughly 7.9% observed once, and the top ten hold approximately 2.7%. The chain couples TRBV5-5 to TRBJ2-4, with 7 bases aligning to TRBD1. The receptor comes from a man aged 18-30 years who received the YFV17D yellow fever vaccine. The starting material was CD4+ T cells sorted from PBMCs, obtained approximately 47 days after the first yellow fever vaccination. The CDR3 coding sequence is TGTGCCAGCAGCACGGGACAGACCCAAAACATTCAGTACTTC. Amino acids: CASSTGQTQNIQYF.